In its sample, the clone carrying this T cell receptor beta chain was seen a few times. No antigen is known for it. TCR alpha and TCR beta cDNA libraries carrying sample barcodes and UMIs came from 5'RACE with constant-segment primers. TCRdb itself ran the 5' RACE reads through MiXCR, one entry per CDR3 protein. This table has around 80,000 distinct CDR3 sequences, approximately 15% appearing once. The sample belongs to a study of T-cell memory formation after mild COVID-19. The germline V gene has CDR1 SGHVS and CDR2 FQNEAQ. The V end lost 5 bases, the J end lost 1 base, and 14 bases lay between the germline ends. CDR3 length equals 15 residues. Study-wide points: The study found contracting CD4+ clones mainly in CM and EM and contracting CD8+ clones in EMRA. Second-wave clones peaking on day 37 lacked confirmed SARS-CoV-2 specificity. The finding that pre-infection memory included some responding clones suggested that cross-reactive memory joined.

The TCR sequence derives from an adult woman who had mild COVID-19 (a few samples of this study predate the infection). Cell type and time point are not known. Input material: PBMCs or a T cell subset sorted from them (not recorded which). The chain combines TRBV7-8 with TRBJ1-2, with D uncertain. The CDR3 DNA reads TGTGCCAGCAGCCTTAGTATAGGAGATAACTATGGCTACACCTTC. Its protein product is CASSLSIGDNYGYTF.